This TCR beta chain comes out of a study of blood T cells in healthy people across ages. Study results and limitations: It was the long-lived donors that had more naive CD4+ cells and higher diversity than aged donors. Diversity estimates drawn from one million T cells were deemed underestimates.

This CDR3 has 13 amino acids. Germline values: CDR1 LGHNA, CDR2 YSLEER. The V and J ends lost 9 bases and 2 bases respectively, with 13 bases between them. Concerning this clonotype: Its antigen is undetermined.

The donors, aged 6 to 90, were healthy Caucasians from Russia. A J-beta primer mix and a sample-barcoded 5' primer were used in a second PCR of about 7 to 12 cycles. MiXCR, run by TCRdb on the 5' RACE reads, gives a single entry per CDR3 protein. The sample carries 1.5 million to 2 million distinct CDR3 sequences, about 50% recorded once. Material for sequencing was blood. The receptor's source is a woman aged 40 to 55 in good health. The rearrangement uses TRBV4-3 and TRBJ2-5, with unresolved D. CDR3 in DNA: TGCGCCAGATGTTTAGGGTTTCAAGAGACCCAGTACTTC. This gives the protein CARCLGFQETQYF.